Listed here is a single T cell receptor (beta chain). The CDR3 length is 14 residues. V lost 4 bases to trimming and J lost 6 bases; unmatched junction nucleotides: 8. The V gene's germline CDR1 is SGHDN and CDR2 FVKESK. Seattle participants joined during active infection and were tracked over time. This sample is drawn from a study of blood T cell repertoires in COVID-19. TCRdb's copy holds only in-frame clones and misses some; the assay was immunoSEQ multiplex PCR. The data show tens of thousands of clones, with around 86% seen just once and under 5.5% held by the top ten. Sequencing was performed on peripheral blood. This receptor was identified in a man in his sixties with COVID-19, enrolled during active disease. This chain joins TRBV14 and TRBJ1-1; 7 bases align to TRBD1. The CDR3 nucleotides are TGTGCCAGCAGCCGGGGCGGCAGGGGGTCTGAAGCTTTCTTT. Protein sequence: CASSRGGRGSEAFF.